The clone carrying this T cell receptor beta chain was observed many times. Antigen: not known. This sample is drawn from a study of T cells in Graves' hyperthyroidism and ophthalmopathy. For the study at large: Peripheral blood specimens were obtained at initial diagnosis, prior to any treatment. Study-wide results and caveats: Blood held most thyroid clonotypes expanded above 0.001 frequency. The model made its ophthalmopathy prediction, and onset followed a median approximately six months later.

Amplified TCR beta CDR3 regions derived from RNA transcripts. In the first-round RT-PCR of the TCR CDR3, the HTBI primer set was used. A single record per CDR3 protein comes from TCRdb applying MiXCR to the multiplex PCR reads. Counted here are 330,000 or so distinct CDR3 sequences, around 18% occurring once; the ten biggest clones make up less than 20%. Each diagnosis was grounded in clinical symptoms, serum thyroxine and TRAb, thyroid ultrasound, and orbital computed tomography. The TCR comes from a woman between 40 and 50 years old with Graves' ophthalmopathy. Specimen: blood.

The CDR3 bases are TGTGCCAGCAGCTTCCCGACTAGCGGGAGTAACCCAAGCTACGAGCAGTACTTC. It yields the protein CASSFPTSGSNPSYEQYF. The gene calls are TRBV11-1 and TRBJ2-7; 12 bases match TRBD2. V shed 3 bases, J shed 3 bases, and the junction held 12 bases outside the gene matches. This CDR3 is built from 18 residues. From germline, CDR1 is SGHAT and CDR2 FQDESV (reference sequence).